The present TCR beta chain was sequenced within a study of Ad26.COV2.S vaccination and SARS-CoV-2 variants. Study context: Donor joined the COV1001 Ad26.COV2.S trial arm.

V was clipped by 4 bases and J by 5 bases; unmatched bases: 13. Germline CDR1 reads KGHSY; CDR2 reads FQNENV. The CDR3 totals 16 residues. The repertoire was sequenced with immunoSEQ multiplex PCR; TCRdb's copy has only in-frame clones and lacks some. This sample yields about 330,000 clones, of which almost 90% are seen a single time; 4.5% to 7% belongs to the top ten. This sample's treatment: about 20 received Ad26.COV2.S at low or high dose, single or two shots; about 5 received placebo; per-sample allocation not given. The samples were gathered on day 63 after the first injection of vaccine or placebo. Spike of the Wuhan-strain SARS-CoV-2 was expressed by an Ad26 vector, which formed the vaccine.

This clonotype originated in a person between 18 and 59 years old who received the Ad26.COV2.S COVID-19 vaccine or a placebo. Sequencing used peripheral blood, obtained in a trial of Ad26.COV2.S vaccine versus placebo. The chain uses TRBV16 and TRBJ1-1; 7 nucleotides match TRBD1. CDR3 nucleotide sequence: TGTGCCAGCAGCCCCACAATCTGGGGACAGATGACTGAAGCTTTCTTT. Amino acids: CASSPTIWGQMTEAFF. Full variable domain (outside the CDR3, taken from reference TRBV16 and TRBJ1-1): GEEVAQTPKHLVRGEGQKAKLYCAPIKGHSYVFWYQQVLKNEFKFLISFQNENVFDETGMPKERFSAKCLPNSPCSLEIQATKLEDSAVYFCASSPTIWGQMTEAFFGQGTRLTVV.